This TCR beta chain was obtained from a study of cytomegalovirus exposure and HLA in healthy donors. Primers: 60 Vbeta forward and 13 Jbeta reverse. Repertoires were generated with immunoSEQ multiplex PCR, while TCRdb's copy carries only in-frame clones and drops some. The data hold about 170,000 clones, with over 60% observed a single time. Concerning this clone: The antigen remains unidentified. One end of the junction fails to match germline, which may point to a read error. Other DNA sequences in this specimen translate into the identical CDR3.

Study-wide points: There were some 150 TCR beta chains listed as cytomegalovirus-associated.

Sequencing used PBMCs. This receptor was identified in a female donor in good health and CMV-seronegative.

The CDR3: CASSELRTSVEQYF. CDR3 DNA: TGTGCCAGCAGTGAACTAAGGACTTCGGTGGAGCAATACTTC. V gene TRBV6-1 combines with J gene TRBJ2-7, with a possible D match to TRBD2 (5 bases). The CDR3 contains 14 residues. Germline lookup yields CDR1 MNHNS and CDR2 SASEGT.